This T cell receptor (beta chain) was sequenced in a study of T cells in Graves' hyperthyroidism and ophthalmopathy. Researchers took RNA transcripts and amplified the TCR beta CDR3 regions from them. The primer set for the first-round RT-PCR of the TCR CDR3 was HTBI. From the multiplex PCR reads, TCRdb called clonotypes with MiXCR, one entry per CDR3 protein. The sample lists about 770,000 distinct CDR3 sequences; over 15% were seen once. Disease duration under 2 months; hyperthyroidism patients were aged 18 to 65. Source material for PBMCs was more than 7.5 ml fresh peripheral blood. A few counts support this clonotype. This CDR3 comprises 17 residues. V lost 6 bases to trimming and J lost 3 bases; unmatched junction nucleotides: 13.

The chain employs TRBV12-3 or TRBV12-4 and TRBJ1-4; 7 nucleotides line up with TRBD1. The sample was blood. The source is a woman in her fifties or sixties with Graves' hyperthyroidism that later progressed to Graves' ophthalmopathy. This CDR3 reads CASSLTTPGTANEKLFF. The CDR3 DNA follows: TGTGCCAGCAGCCTTACTACCCCCGGGACAGCTAATGAAAAACTGTTTTTT.